The 11 T cell receptor beta chains listed next were all sequenced from one sample in a study of regulatory and conventional T cells in RAG deficiency. Sequencing was performed with immunoSEQ multiplex PCR; in TCRdb, only in-frame clones are kept and a portion is missing. The table has about 10,000 clones, around 94% seen once. The sorted conventional CD4+ T cells were CD25-low and CD127-high, with genomic DNA sequenced. Sequencing used CD4+ effector T cells sorted from blood. These receptors were collected from a human donor with RAG deficiency presenting as severe combined immunodeficiency.

With respect to this clone: Other DNA sequences in this sample translate to the same CDR3. The V gene is TRBV6-5, the J gene TRBJ2-5, with D maybe TRBD1 (6 bases). With 2 bases removed from V and 2 bases from J, the gap between germline ends came to 6 bases. In germline, CDR1 is MNHEY, CDR2 SVGAGI. The CDR3 has 13 residues. The CDR3 sequence: CASSYRGQETQYF. CDR3 coding DNA: TGTGCCAGCAGTTACAGGGGGCAAGAGACCCAGTACTTC.

V gene TRBV7-2 combines with J gene TRBJ1-2; D may be TRBD1 (6 bases). The germline V gene has CDR1 SGHTA and CDR2 FQGNSA. The V end lost 3 bases, the J end lost 4 bases, and 12 bases lay between the germline ends. This CDR3 is 14 amino acids long. The CDR3 protein is CASSFQGRLYGYTF. The CDR3 coding sequence is TGTGCCAGCAGCTTCCAGGGGCGTCTCTATGGCTACACCTTC.

The CDR3 nucleotides are TGTGCCAGTAGGAACATAGGATCTTACAATGAGCAGTTCTTC. Amino acid sequence: CASRNIGSYNEQFF. The chain is built from TRBV19 and TRBJ2-1; D is unresolved. V was clipped by 6 bases and J by 4 bases, with 13 bases between them. CDR1 and CDR2 (germline): LNHDA, SQIVND (reference sequence). This CDR3 contains 14 residues. The full variable domain, its missing parts supplied by reference TRBV19 and TRBJ2-1, is DGGITQSPKYLFRKEGQNVTLSCEQNLNHDAMYWYRQDPGQGLRLIYYSQIVNDFQKGDIAEGYSVSREKKESFPLTVTSAQKNPTAFYLCASRNIGSYNEQFFGPGTRLTVL.

The V and J genes are TRBV9 and TRBJ2-5; 8 nucleotides match TRBD1. Germline CDR1 and CDR2: SGDLS and YYNGEE. Trimming at V came to 4 bases and at J to 4 bases, leaving 9 bases not matched to a gene. The CDR3 has 15 residues. CDR3 residues: CASSPWAGGTETQYF. The CDR3, as DNA: TGTGCCAGCAGCCCCTGGGCAGGGGGCACAGAGACCCAGTACTTC.

The rearrangement joins TRBV5-1 to TRBJ2-1; the match to TRBD1 covers 10 bases. This CDR3 has 18 amino acids. V shed 3 bases, J shed 6 bases, and the junction held 15 bases outside the gene matches. Germline V CDR1 and CDR2: SGHRS, YFSETQ. CDR3 DNA: TGCGCCAGCAGCTCCTTTGAGCCCGGGACAGGGGTGGGCAATGAGCAGTTCTTC. Its translation is CASSSFEPGTGVGNEQFF.

Only one count was recorded for this clone. J is TRBJ2-1 and V is TRBV7-2, with 10 bases fitting TRBD1. Germline loops: CDR1 SGHTA, CDR2 FQGNSA. The length of the CDR3 is 14 residues. J lost 3 bases, V lost 4 bases, and 0 bases had no gene match. CDR3 bases: TGTGCCAGCAGCTGGACAGGGGGCTACAATGAGCAGTTCTTC. Translating it yields CASSWTGGYNEQFF.

This chain joins TRBV20-1 and TRBJ2-3, with TRBD1 as a possible D gene (5 bases). There are 10 residues in the CDR3. V lost 4 bases and J 6 bases, leaving 5 bases between the germline ends. CDR1 is DFQATT and CDR2 is SNEGSKA in the germline V gene (reference sequence). CDR3 in DNA: TGCAGTGCTACAGGGGATACGCAGTATTTT. The encoded protein is CSATGDTQYF.

This clone was observed once. V and J are TRBV5-1 and TRBJ2-6, with D hard to call. This CDR3 is built from 18 residues. Between the trimmed V and J ends, which lost 2 bases and 0 bases, there was a span of 15 bases. Germline V CDR1 and CDR2: SGHRS, YFSETQ. CDR3 sequence: CASSLVGPALSGANVLTF. The CDR3 DNA sequence: TGCGCCAGCAGCTTAGTGGGCCCTGCGCTCTCTGGGGCCAACGTCCTGACTTTC. The variable domain in full, with the rest retrieved from reference TRBV5-1 and TRBJ2-6, is KAGVTQTPRYLIKTRGQQVTLSCSPISGHRSVSWYQQTPGQGLQFLFEYFSETQRNKGNFPGRFSGRQFSNSRSEMNVSTLELGDSALYLCASSLVGPALSGANVLTFGAGSRLTVL.

The gene calls are TRBV10-3 and TRBJ2-7; 8 positions agree with TRBD1. From germline, CDR1 is ENHRY and CDR2 SYGVKD. The CDR3 is 13 amino acids. The J segment lost 5 bases and the V segment lost 4 bases, leaving 4 bases of the junction unmatched. The CDR3 sequence: CAISVTGEDEQYF. CDR3 nucleotides: TGTGCCATCAGTGTGACAGGGGAGGACGAGCAGTACTTC.

This sequence joins TRBV27 and TRBJ1-2; the match to TRBD1 covers 11 bases. The CDR3 covers 13 residues. Germline trimming cut 4 bases from V and 7 bases from J; bases unmatched to any gene: 2. Looked up from germline, CDR1 is MNHEY and CDR2 is SMNVEV (reference sequence). CDR3 nucleotide sequence: TGTGCCAGCAGTTGGGACAGGGGGAGTGGCTACACCTTC. The encoded protein is CASSWDRGSGYTF.

V and J are TRBV28 and TRBJ2-5, with 8 nucleotides matching TRBD1. The CDR3 consists of 15 residues. CDR1 and CDR2 (germline): MDHEN, SYDVKM. V dropped 4 bases and J dropped 3; count of bases not matched to a gene: 7. CDR3 region: CASSSPTGGEETQYF. The CDR3 DNA is TGTGCCAGCAGTTCGCCTACAGGGGGAGAAGAGACCCAGTACTTC.